A single sample is the source of the 9 T cell receptor beta chains below, sequenced in a study of CD8+ T cells in alopecia areata. Once RNA had been extracted, it was reverse transcribed into cDNA to act as the sequencing template. The method was immunoSEQ multiplex PCR; TCRdb's version includes in-frame clones alone and lacks a portion of them. The sample comprises hundreds of thousands of clones, around two fifths of which are singletons, and 0.48% rests with the top ten. Sample treatment: oral pan-JAK inhibitor, 5-10 mg twice daily. The sample here was CD4+ T cells sorted from blood, taken at approximately week 31, from a patient treated with tofacitinib. The receptors were gathered from a human donor with alopecia areata.

V usage is TRBV18 and J usage is TRBJ2-7; no firm D call. Germline V CDR1 and CDR2: KGHSH, LQKENI. V lost 6 bases, J lost 6 bases, and 9 bases lay in between. The CDR3 loop spans 11 amino acids. In nucleotides, the CDR3 is TGTGCCAGCTCCCAGAAAGTCGAGCAGTACTTC. Translating gives CASSQKVEQYF.

This chain connects TRBV29-1 to TRBJ1-1; D remains unclear. Germline V CDR1 and CDR2: SQVTM, ANQGSEA. Deletions cut 6 bases from V and 1 base from J, with 9 bases between. CDR3 length equals 12 residues. The DNA for the CDR3 is TGCAGCGTGGCCACCCAGAACACTGAAGCTTTCTTT. Translation gives CSVATQNTEAFF.

This chain joins TRBV4-1 and TRBJ2-7; 7 positions agree with TRBD1. CDR1 is MGHRA, CDR2 YSYEKL, per germline. The V gene end was trimmed by 4 bases and the J gene end by 8 bases; junction bases not matched to a gene: 14. This CDR3 region has 15 residues. Here the CDR3 reads CASSRSYRDRSKQYF. The CDR3, as DNA: TGCGCCAGCAGCCGTTCTTACCGGGACAGATCTAAGCAGTACTTC.

This clone turned up a few times. This chain connects TRBV9 to TRBJ1-6; D unresolved. Germline V gives CDR1 SGDLS, CDR2 YYNGEE. CDR3 size: 15 residues. Trimming cost V 2 bases and J 3 bases, with 9 bases left between them. The DNA of the CDR3 is TGTGCCAGCAGCGTCGACGGGTTCTATAATTCACCCCTCCACTTT. It encodes CASSVDGFYNSPLHF.

The chain combines TRBV7-8 with TRBJ2-5; 9 nucleotides line up with TRBD2. The junction had 8 bases not matched to a gene; V was cut back by 1 base and J by 5 bases. Germline values: CDR1 SGHVS, CDR2 FQNEAQ. The CDR3 runs to 16 residues. CDR3 in amino acids: CASSLVGGRAGETQYF. The CDR3 DNA follows: TGTGCCAGCAGCTTAGTTGGCGGGAGGGCCGGGGAGACCCAGTACTTC.

In its sample, this clone was seen a few times. The V gene is TRBV6-1, the J gene TRBJ1-6; D gene uncertain. The CDR3 length is 13 residues. The V gene's germline CDR1 is MNHNS and CDR2 SASEGT. V was trimmed by 2 bases and J by 14 bases, leaving 13 bases between them. The CDR3 is CASSELASPALHF. CDR3 nucleotide sequence: TGTGCCAGCAGTGAACTGGCTAGTCCGGCCCTCCACTTT.

The chain has TRBV7-3 and TRBJ1-6; D unresolved. The V end lost 5 bases, the J end lost 7 bases, and 12 bases lay between the germline ends. Germline lookup yields CDR1 SGHTA and CDR2 FQGTGA. This CDR3 has 14 amino acids. CDR3 sequence reads: CASSLDWQNSPLHF. The DNA for the CDR3 is TGTGCCAGCAGCCTGGACTGGCAGAATTCACCCCTCCACTTT.

This clone was recorded at least ten times. This chain uses TRBV7-2 with TRBJ2-1; D is uncertain. Germline CDR1 and CDR2: SGHTA and FQGNSA. The germline V and J ends were trimmed by 5 bases and 5 bases, with 19 bases remaining between them. The CDR3 has 16 residues. The CDR3 nucleotides are TGTGCCAGCAGCCCGATTGCTAGGAGATCGCACAATGAGCAGTTCTTC. Amino acids: CASSPIARRSHNEQFF. Full variable domain (rest looked up from reference TRBV7-2 and TRBJ2-1): GAGVSQSPSNKVTEKGKDVELRCDPISGHTALYWYRQSLGQGLEFLIYFQGNSAPDKSGLPSDRFSAERTGGSVSTLTIQRTQQEDSAVYLCASSPIARRSHNEQFFGPGTRLTVL.

This rearrangement joins TRBV4-1 to TRBJ2-1, with TRBD1 identical over 10 bases. With V trimmed by 8 bases and J by 6 bases, 13 bases remained unmatched. The CDR3 consists of 16 residues. Per germline, CDR1 MGHRA and CDR2 YSYEKL. CDR3 DNA sequence: TGCGCCAGCCGGGCGCCCGGGACAGGGGCGGCCAATGAGCAGTTCTTC. Translated, it gives CASRAPGTGAANEQFF.